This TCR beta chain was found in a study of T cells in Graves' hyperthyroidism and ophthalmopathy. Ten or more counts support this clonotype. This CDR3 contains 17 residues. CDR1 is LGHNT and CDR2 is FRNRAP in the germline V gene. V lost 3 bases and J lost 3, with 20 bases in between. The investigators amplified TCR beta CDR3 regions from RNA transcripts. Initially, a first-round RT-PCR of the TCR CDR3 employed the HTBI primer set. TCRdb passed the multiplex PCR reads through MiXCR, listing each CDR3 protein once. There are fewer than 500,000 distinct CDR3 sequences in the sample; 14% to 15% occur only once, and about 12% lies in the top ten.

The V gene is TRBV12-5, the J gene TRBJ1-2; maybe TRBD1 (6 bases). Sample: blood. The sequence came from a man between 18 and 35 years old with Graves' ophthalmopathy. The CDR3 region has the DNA TGTGCTAGTGGTTTCGGGTGGAGGCCACAGGGAGACTATGGCTACACCTTC. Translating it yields CASGFGWRPQGDYGYTF.